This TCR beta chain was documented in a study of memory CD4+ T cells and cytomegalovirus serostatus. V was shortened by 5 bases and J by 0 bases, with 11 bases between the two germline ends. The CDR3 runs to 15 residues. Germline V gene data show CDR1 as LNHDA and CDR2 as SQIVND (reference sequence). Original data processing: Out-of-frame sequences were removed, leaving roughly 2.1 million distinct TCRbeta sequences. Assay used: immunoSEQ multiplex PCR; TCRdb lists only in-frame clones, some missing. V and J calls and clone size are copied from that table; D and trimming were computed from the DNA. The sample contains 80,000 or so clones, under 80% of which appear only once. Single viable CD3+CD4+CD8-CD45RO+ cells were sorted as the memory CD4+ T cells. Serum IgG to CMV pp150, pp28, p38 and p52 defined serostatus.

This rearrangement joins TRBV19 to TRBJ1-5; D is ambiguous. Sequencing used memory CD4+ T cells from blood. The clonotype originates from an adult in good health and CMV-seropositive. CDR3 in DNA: TGTGCCAGTAGTCGACTAACAGCTAGCAATCAGCCCCAGCATTTT. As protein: CASSRLTASNQPQHF.